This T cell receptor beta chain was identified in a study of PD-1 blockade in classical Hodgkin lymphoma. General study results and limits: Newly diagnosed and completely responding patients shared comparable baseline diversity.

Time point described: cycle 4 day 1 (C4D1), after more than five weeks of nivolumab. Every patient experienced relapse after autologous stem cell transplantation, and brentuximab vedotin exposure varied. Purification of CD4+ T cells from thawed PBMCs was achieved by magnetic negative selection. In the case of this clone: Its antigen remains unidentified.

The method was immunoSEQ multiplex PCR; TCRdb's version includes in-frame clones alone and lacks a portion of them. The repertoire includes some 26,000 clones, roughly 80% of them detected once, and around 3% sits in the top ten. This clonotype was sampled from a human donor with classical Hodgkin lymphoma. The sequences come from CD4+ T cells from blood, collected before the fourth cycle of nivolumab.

The CDR3, as DNA: TGTGCCATCTCCAAGCTGAACACTGAAGCTTTCTTT. This codes for CAISKLNTEAFF. The rearrangement links TRBV7-6 to TRBJ1-1, with unresolved D. Germline CDR1 and CDR2: SGHVS and FNYEAQ. V lost 10 bases and J 0 bases, leaving 9 bases between the germline ends. The CDR3 sequence is 12 residues long.